These 23 T cell receptor beta chains were sequenced from one sample in a study of identical twins. TCRdb ran MiXCR on the 5' RACE reads and lists one entry per CDR3 protein. This sample carries 510,000 or so distinct CDR3 sequences, roughly 15% of them seen once, and the ten largest clones take around 0.4%. These records were also assigned to another study, of yellow fever vaccine responses in identical twins.

The sample comprised CD4+ T cells sorted from blood. Every receptor here comes from a woman in her late teens or twenties in good health.

The chain has TRBV5-1 and TRBJ2-1; tentatively, D is TRBD1 (6 bases). From germline, CDR1 is SGHRS and CDR2 YFSETQ. The CDR3 loop spans 17 amino acids. V was cut by 4 bases and J by 2 bases, with 19 bases left in between. For the CDR3, the DNA is TGCGCCAGCAGCGGCACCCTTCCGGACAGCCCCTACAATGAGCAGTTCTTC. It specifies CASSGTLPDSPYNEQFF.

A few counts support this clonotype. The rearrangement joins TRBV28 to TRBJ2-7; TRBD1 agrees at 10 bases. The V gene's germline CDR1 is MDHEN and CDR2 SYDVKM. The CDR3 loop spans 15 amino acids. V dropped 3 bases and J dropped 5; count of bases not matched to a gene: 7. CDR3 sequence (DNA): TGTGCCAGCAGTTTCGCGGGACAGGGGAGTAACGAGCAGTACTTC. Protein sequence: CASSFAGQGSNEQYF.

This chain connects TRBV12-3 or TRBV12-4 to TRBJ2-5; 10 positions match TRBD2. The V and J ends lost 6 bases and 7 bases, in that order; junction bases with no gene match: 11. The CDR3 runs to 15 residues. The CDR3 nucleotides read TGTGCCAGCAGCCGTCTAGCGGGGGCCACGGGGACCCAGTACTTC. As protein: CASSRLAGATGTQYF.

This clonotype was counted between two and nine times. As DNA, the CDR3 is TGTGCCAGCAGCCGATTAGCGGGAGCGTACAATGAGCAGTTCTTC. It is translated as CASSRLAGAYNEQFF. The gene calls are TRBV7-9 and TRBJ2-1; 9 bases align to TRBD2. This CDR3 spans 15 amino acids. V lost 5 bases to trimming and J lost 4 bases; unmatched junction nucleotides: 6. Germline CDR1 is SEHNR and CDR2 is FQNEAQ (reference sequence).

A few counts support this clonotype. The genes are TRBV5-1 and TRBJ2-3; D is uncertain. V lost 0 bases and J lost 2, with 13 bases in between. The CDR3 is 16 amino acids. Germline V gene sequence: CDR1 SGHRS, CDR2 YFSETQ. The chain's CDR3 is CASSLGHEIDTDTQYF. The CDR3 DNA reads as TGCGCCAGCAGCTTGGGCCATGAAATAGACACAGATACGCAGTATTTT.

CDR3: CASSSLPGSRSYEQYF. DNA of the CDR3: TGTGCCAGCAGTTCCCTTCCGGGAAGTCGCTCCTACGAGCAGTACTTC. J is TRBJ2-7 and V is TRBV6-5; D possibly corresponds to TRBD2 (5 bases). This CDR3 spans 16 amino acids. The V gene lost 4 bases and the J gene lost 0 bases, with 16 bases spanning the gap. Germline values: CDR1 MNHEY, CDR2 SVGAGI.

This clonotype was found many times. V is TRBV12-3 or TRBV12-4 and J is TRBJ2-1, with 10 bases aligning to TRBD1. This CDR3 has 16 residues. J was trimmed by 7 bases and V by 6 bases; bases with no gene match: 12. The CDR3 nucleotides are TGTGCCAGCAGGTCGACGGGGACAGGGGCCGATAATGAGCAGTTCTTC. It translates to CASRSTGTGADNEQFF.

The V call is TRBV19, the J call TRBJ2-2, with D unclear. Per the germline V gene, CDR1 is LNHDA and CDR2 is SQIVND (reference sequence). Deletions cut 5 bases from V and 0 bases from J, with 10 bases between. CDR3 length: 15 amino acids. The CDR3 is CASSSSRPNTGELFF. The CDR3 DNA is TGTGCCAGTAGTTCATCTAGGCCGAACACCGGGGAGCTGTTTTTT.

Only a few counts were recorded for this clonotype. J is TRBJ1-4 and V is TRBV5-1, with TRBD1 matching over 8 bases. The CDR3 spans 14 residues. Per germline, CDR1 SGHRS and CDR2 YFSETQ. Trimming took 0 bases from V and 6 from J; bases not matched to a gene: 1. The CDR3 coding sequence is TGCGCCAGCAGCTTGGGACAGGGGCATGAAAAACTGTTTTTT. Amino acids: CASSLGQGHEKLFF.

This clonotype was seen a few times. The gene calls are TRBV5-1 and TRBJ2-5; 8 bases agree with TRBD1. This CDR3 is built from 16 residues. Losses at the gene ends were 1 base for V and 1 base for J; bases not matched to a gene: 6. Germline V CDR1 and CDR2: SGHRS, YFSETQ. The CDR3 DNA reads TGCGCCAGCAGCTTGCTACCCGACAGGGGCCAAGAGACCCAGTACTTC. Its protein is CASSLLPDRGQETQYF.

This clonotype was picked up a small number of times. The V call is TRBV3-1, the J call TRBJ2-1; D might be TRBD1 (6 bases). This CDR3 has 14 residues. V gave up 4 bases and J gave up 3 bases, with 10 bases separating them. CDR1 LGHDT and CDR2 YNNKEL come from the germline V gene (reference sequence). Here the CDR3 reads CASSLEQGYNEQFF. The CDR3 DNA reads as TGTGCCAGCAGCCTCGAACAGGGCTACAATGAGCAGTTCTTC.

The rearrangement uses TRBV20-1 and TRBJ1-4, with TRBD1 as a possible D gene (6 bases). Germline CDR1 and CDR2: DFQATT and SNEGSKA (reference sequence). V lost 1 base and J 7 bases, leaving 10 bases between the germline ends. The length of the CDR3 is 13 residues. The CDR3 reads CSARGGQAEKLFF. DNA of the CDR3: TGCAGTGCTAGAGGGGGGCAGGCTGAAAAACTGTTTTTT.

This sequence joins TRBV5-1 and TRBJ1-1, with D perhaps TRBD1 (6 bases). The ends were cut back, 4 bases at V and 0 bases at J, with 13 bases in the middle. This CDR3 spans 15 amino acids. CDR1 is SGHRS and CDR2 is YFSETQ in the germline V gene. The CDR3 nucleotides are TGCGCCAGCAGCCTGGGACATACGATGAACACTGAAGCTTTCTTT. Protein: CASSLGHTMNTEAFF.

This clonotype was recorded a few times. The chain is built from TRBV3-1 and TRBJ2-7; D gene unclear. Germline V gene sequence: CDR1 LGHDT, CDR2 YNNKEL (reference sequence). The CDR3 covers 15 residues. V was clipped by 0 bases and J by 0 bases, with 9 bases between them. The CDR3, as DNA: TGTGCCAGCAGCCAAGAAGACTTCCTCTCCTACGAGCAGTACTTC. The encoded protein is CASSQEDFLSYEQYF.

This clonotype was observed a few times. This sequence joins TRBV20-1 and TRBJ1-1, with D perhaps matching TRBD1 (5 bases). Germline values: CDR1 DFQATT, CDR2 SNEGSKA (reference sequence). V dropped 5 bases and J dropped 1 base, with 17 bases sitting between them. This CDR3 region has 15 residues. CDR3 coding DNA: TGCAGTGCTCCAATCGGGGGGACTAGGAACACTGAAGCTTTCTTT. Encoded protein: CSAPIGGTRNTEAFF.

The chain has TRBV9 and TRBJ2-5, with D possibly matching TRBD2 (7 bases). The germline V and J ends were trimmed by 0 bases and 4 bases, with 13 bases remaining between them. Germline V gene sequence: CDR1 SGDLS, CDR2 YYNGEE. This CDR3 has 15 residues. Here the CDR3 reads CASSVAGGRRETQYF. DNA for the CDR3: TGTGCCAGCAGCGTAGCGGGGGGCCGGCGAGAGACCCAGTACTTC.

This clonotype was detected only a few times. This chain links TRBV5-1 with TRBJ2-5, with D perhaps assigned TRBD1 or TRBD2 (6 bases each). Germline assignment: CDR1 SGHRS and CDR2 YFSETQ. This CDR3 has 14 residues. With 4 bases removed from V and 5 bases from J, the gap between germline ends came to 15 bases. The CDR3 is CASSSVGGVETQYF. For the CDR3, the DNA is TGCGCCAGCAGCAGCGTGGGGGGCGTGGAGACCCAGTACTTC.

This clonotype was detected ten times or more. J is TRBJ1-1 and V is TRBV14; D remains unclear. The V gene lost 0 bases and the J gene lost 5 bases, with 7 bases spanning the gap. CDR1 is SGHDN, CDR2 FVKESK, per germline. The CDR3 runs 13 residues. The CDR3 DNA reads as TGTGCCAGCAGCCAAGATCGTGGAACTGAAGCTTTCTTT. Translated: CASSQDRGTEAFF.

This clonotype showed up just a few times. The rearrangement joins TRBV11-2 to TRBJ2-5; TRBD1 is a possible D gene (6 bases). In germline, CDR1 is SGHAT, CDR2 FQNNGV. V lost 2 bases and J lost 8, with 15 bases in between. The length of the CDR3 is 14 residues. The CDR3 loop reads CASSLPDSLSTQYF. The CDR3 nucleotides are TGTGCCAGCAGCTTACCGGACAGCCTAAGCACCCAGTACTTC.

This clonotype has only a few counts. The V call is TRBV5-1, the J call TRBJ2-1; the D is unclear. V was trimmed by 2 bases and J by 0 bases, leaving 15 bases between them. Germline V lookup: CDR1 SGHRS, CDR2 YFSETQ. CDR3 length: 17 amino acids. CDR3 coding DNA: TGCGCCAGCAGCTTACAGACACTTTCGAGCTCCTACAATGAGCAGTTCTTC. Protein: CASSLQTLSSSYNEQFF.

This rearrangement joins TRBV6-1 to TRBJ1-6; TRBD1 matches at 8 bases. The trim removed 7 bases at V and 6 bases at J, leaving 5 bases unmatched. The CDR3 sequence is 14 residues long. CDR1 is MNHNS, CDR2 SASEGT, per germline. The CDR3 region is CASTIDRGNSPLHF. The CDR3, as DNA: TGTGCCAGCACGATCGACAGGGGTAATTCACCCCTCCACTTT.

Ten or more counts support this clonotype. The chain links TRBV7-9 to TRBJ1-1, with a possible D match to TRBD1 (6 bases). This CDR3 region has 15 residues. The germline V gene encodes CDR1 SEHNR and CDR2 FQNEAQ (reference sequence). Deletions cut 5 bases from V and 4 bases from J, with 17 bases between. CDR3 amino acids: CASSPGGGAGTEAFF. The CDR3 coding sequence is TGTGCCAGCAGCCCCGGGGGGGGCGCAGGCACTGAAGCTTTCTTT.

The sample holds a few counts of this clonotype. The J gene is TRBJ1-1, the V gene TRBV7-9; D perhaps matches TRBD1 (5 bases). The V end was cut by 5 bases, the J end by 8 bases, with 12 bases between. Germline lookup yields CDR1 SEHNR and CDR2 FQNEAQ (reference sequence). The CDR3 contains 12 residues. DNA for the CDR3: TGTGCCAGCAGCAAGGACACTGCCGAAGCTTTCTTT. Encoded protein: CASSKDTAEAFF.